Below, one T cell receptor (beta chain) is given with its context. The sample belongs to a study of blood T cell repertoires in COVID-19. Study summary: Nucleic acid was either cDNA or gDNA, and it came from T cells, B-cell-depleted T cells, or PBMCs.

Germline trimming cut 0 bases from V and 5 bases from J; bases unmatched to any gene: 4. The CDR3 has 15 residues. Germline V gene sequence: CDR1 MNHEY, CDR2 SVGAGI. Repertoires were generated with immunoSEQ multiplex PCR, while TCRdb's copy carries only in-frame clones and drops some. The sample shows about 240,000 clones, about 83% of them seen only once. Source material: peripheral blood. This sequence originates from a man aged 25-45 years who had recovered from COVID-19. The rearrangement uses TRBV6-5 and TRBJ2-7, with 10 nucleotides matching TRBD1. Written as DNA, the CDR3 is TGTGCCAGCAGTTACTCGGGAGACAGGGGGCACGAGCAGTACTTC. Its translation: CASSYSGDRGHEQYF.